The sequence of this T cell receptor (beta chain) was determined in a study of cytomegalovirus exposure and HLA in healthy donors. Overall study results and limits: It was reported that the classifier diagnosed cytomegalovirus status with high specificity and sensitivity in both the original and validation cohorts. Clusters of TCRs from the first cohort tended to co-occur in the 120 validation repertoires (as a later analysis found). Cytomegalovirus-associated TCR beta chains were listed, numbering roughly 150.

In regard to this clone: As yet, its antigen is unknown.

V lost 7 bases, J lost 0 bases, and 6 bases stayed unmatched. Germline V gene sequence: CDR1 SNHLY, CDR2 FYNNEI. CDR3 length: 16 amino acids. Donors came from a validation cohort of 90 to 150 subjects, distinct from the first 666-subject cohort. The protocol was immunoSEQ multiplex PCR, while the TCRdb copy is restricted to in-frame clones and leaves out a portion. The sample contains some 130,000 clones, approximately 87% of which appear only once. Input material: PBMCs. The source is a man younger than 30 in good health and CMV-seronegative. The J gene is TRBJ1-6, the V gene TRBV2; TRBD1 aligns across 7 bases. The CDR3 sequence is CASNSGGGSYNSPLHF. For the CDR3, the DNA is TGTGCCAGCAATTCAGGGGGAGGCTCCTATAATTCACCCCTCCACTTT.